This T cell receptor (beta chain) was sequenced in a study of blood T cell repertoires in COVID-19. Whole-study context: The United States, Italy and Spain supplied acute and convalescent COVID-19 samples. Sources were T cells, B-cell-depleted T cells, or PBMCs; the material itself was cDNA or gDNA.

Authors' methods: Researchers report that nucleated cell counts were estimated from reference gene primer amplification. Repertoires were generated with immunoSEQ multiplex PCR, while TCRdb's copy carries only in-frame clones and drops some. V, J and clone size are taken as reported in that table, and D and trimming were inferred from the DNA itself. This sample yields 90,000 to 100,000 clones, of which roughly 80% are seen a single time; roughly 4.4% belongs to the top ten. The CDR3 consists of 15 residues. V dropped 2 bases and J dropped 9; count of bases not matched to a gene: 7. Looked up from germline, CDR1 is MGHDK and CDR2 is SYGVNS.

This chain connects TRBV25-1 to TRBJ2-1; TRBD2 aligns across 10 bases. Sequenced sample: peripheral blood. The clonotype originates from a man in his 60s with acute or convalescent COVID-19. This chain's CDR3 is CASSERAGGPGEQFF. The CDR3 bases are TGTGCCAGCAGTGAACGAGCGGGAGGGCCAGGTGAGCAGTTCTTC.